The sequence of this T cell receptor beta chain was determined in a study of T cell responses to AZD1222 COVID-19 vaccine. General study points: At baseline, just a handful of AZD1222 recipients tested seropositive. Clonal diversity was possibly underestimated, and the donors were mostly white British, with more females. Reportedly, nearly half the spike-specific TCRs target unmutated variant regions. Spike was spanned by vaccine-associated CD4 TCRs, which were dominant at 160-218 and 743-854.

Only in-frame clones appear in the TCRdb table, and some are missing; sequencing was by immunoSEQ multiplex PCR. Of around 130,000 clones in the sample, 75% to 95% were seen once. With respect to this clone: What it binds is not known.

This CDR3 spans 12 amino acids. Germline V gene sequence: CDR1 LNHDA, CDR2 SQIVND (reference sequence). Trimming took off 5 bases at V and 7 bases at J, with 11 bases between the two ends. This receptor was taken from an adult in good health. Sequences were derived from peripheral blood, sampled on day 0 of AZD1222 vaccination. J is TRBJ1-1 and V is TRBV19; D gene uncertain. CDR3 bases: TGTGCCAGTAGTTCCGGACGCCTTGAAGCTTTCTTT. Amino acid sequence: CASSSGRLEAFF. Together with reference TRBV19 and TRBJ1-1, the CDR3 gives the full variable domain: DGGITQSPKYLFRKEGQNVTLSCEQNLNHDAMYWYRQDPGQGLRLIYYSQIVNDFQKGDIAEGYSVSREKKESFPLTVTSAQKNPTAFYLCASSSGRLEAFFGQGTRLTVV.